These T cell receptor beta chains were read from a single sample in a study of blood T cells in healthy people across ages. Each CDR3 protein is one row after TCRdb ran MiXCR on the 5' RACE reads. Here the sample spans approximately 1,000,000 distinct CDR3 sequences, 35% to 40% being singletons. What was sequenced was blood. The receptors here all came from a young man in good health. CDR3s include the opening cysteine and the closing phenylalanine or tryptophan. D genes are given only for firm matches. Clone size appears in some rows only: once, few, many, or a class for an expanded clone.

TRBV6-1,NA,TRBD2,TRBJ2-3,CASTDRGRGEDTQYF,TGTGCCAGCACAGATCGGGGGCGGGGGGAAGATACGCAGTATTTT
TRBV4-3,NA,NA,TRBJ1-5,CASSQLTGINQPQHF,TGCGCCAGCAGCCAACTTACAGGGATCAATCAGCCCCAGCATTTT
TRBV5-1,NA,TRBD1,TRBJ2-7,CASSRPGQGIMYEQYF,TGCGCCAGCAGTAGGCCGGGACAGGGTATAATGTACGAGCAGTACTTC
TRBV7-9,few,NA,TRBJ1-2,CASSLGPYNYGYTF,TGTGCCAGCAGCTTAGGTCCCTATAACTATGGCTACACCTTC
TRBV5-6,NA,TRBD1,TRBJ1-2,CASSLVGQHYGYTF,TGTGCCAGCAGCTTGGTGGGACAGCACTATGGCTACACCTTC
TRBV5-1,few,NA,TRBJ1-1,CASSLATGRNTEAFF,TGCGCCAGCAGCTTGGCCACGGGGCGAAACACTGAAGCTTTCTTT
TRBV4-3,NA,TRBD2,TRBJ2-7,CASSQLAGGSYNEQYF,TGCGCCAGCAGCCAATTAGCGGGGGGTTCCTACAATGAGCAGTACTTC
TRBV7-2,NA,NA,TRBJ2-3,CASSPDRSQDTQYF,TGTGCCAGCAGCCCGGACAGAAGTCAAGATACGCAGTATTTT
TRBV7-8,NA,TRBD2,TRBJ2-1,CASSYGLAGGLGEQFF,TGTGCCAGCAGCTACGGACTAGCGGGGGGGCTGGGTGAGCAGTTCTTC
TRBV20-1,NA,NA,TRBJ1-2,CSARPSIFGEGGYGYTF,TGCAGTGCTAGGCCCTCTATATTTGGGGAGGGGGGCTATGGCTACACCTTC
TRBV5-5,many,NA,TRBJ2-1,CASSFGIQLYNEQFF,TGTGCCAGCAGCTTCGGTATTCAGCTCTACAATGAGCAGTTCTTC
TRBV5-1,NA,NA,TRBJ2-3,CANSLESGAEDTQYF,TGCGCCAACAGCTTGGAATCAGGGGCGGAAGATACGCAGTATTTT
TRBV27,NA,TRBD1,TRBJ1-6,CASSLSTSQGVSPLHF,TGTGCCAGCAGTTTATCGACCTCACAGGGGGTGTCACCCCTCCACTTT
TRBV2,NA,NA,TRBJ1-2,CASSVAVPYGYTF,TGTGCCAGCAGTGTTGCAGTACCCTATGGCTACACCTTC
TRBV21-1,few,NA,TRBJ1-2,CAGTTGAHYGYTF,TGTGCCGGTACGACAGGGGCCCACTATGGCTACACCTTC
TRBV12-3/TRBV12-4,few,NA,TRBJ1-1,CASTPGVIGTEAFF,TGTGCCAGCACCCCAGGGGTCATCGGCACTGAAGCTTTCTTT
TRBV12-3/TRBV12-4,NA,NA,TRBJ2-5,CASGEGGRTQYF,TGTGCCAGCGGAGAGGGGGGGAGGACCCAGTACTTC
TRBV6-1,few,NA,TRBJ2-1,CASDPRISYNEQFF,TGTGCTAGCGACCCGAGGATTTCCTACAATGAGCAGTTCTTC
TRBV2,NA,NA,TRBJ2-7,CASTTSSSYEQYF,TGTGCCAGCACGACTAGTTCCTCCTACGAGCAGTACTTC
TRBV7-8,few,NA,TRBJ2-3,CASSLLGAQDTQYF,TGTGCCAGCAGCTTACTTGGGGCGCAGGATACGCAGTATTTT
TRBV20-1,NA,NA,TRBJ2-5,CSAKTGPEQYF,TGCAGTGCTAAGACAGGCCCTGAGCAGTACTTC
TRBV29-1,NA,NA,TRBJ1-2,CSVLQGYGYTF,TGCAGCGTTTTACAGGGCTATGGCTACACCTTC
TRBV5-6,NA,TRBD1,TRBJ1-5,CASSLSEQGWVTNQPQHF,TGTGCCAGCAGCTTGTCGGAACAGGGGTGGGTGACTAATCAGCCCCAGCATTTT
TRBV14,NA,NA,TRBJ2-7,CASSHRLEGYNEQYF,TGTGCCAGCAGCCACCGACTAGAGGGTTACAATGAGCAGTACTTC
TRBV9,few,TRBD1,TRBJ2-4,CASSRGLGKNIQYF,TGTGCCAGTAGCAGGGGGTTGGGCAAAAACATTCAGTACTTC
TRBV4-3,NA,NA,TRBJ1-1,CASSQDRTISTEAFF,TGCGCCAGCAGCCAAGACAGGACTATCTCAACTGAAGCTTTCTTT
TRBV6-1,few,NA,TRBJ1-4,CASSGGSFEKLFF,TGTGCCAGCAGTGGGGGGTCCTTCGAAAAACTGTTTTTT
TRBV2,few,NA,TRBJ1-1,CASRTGSSIAEAFF,TGTGCCAGCAGGACGGGCAGTAGCATCGCCGAAGCTTTCTTT
TRBV6-1,NA,NA,TRBJ1-6,CASSERHPPLHF,TGTGCCAGCAGTGAGAGACATCCACCCCTCCACTTT
TRBV7-7,NA,NA,TRBJ2-3,CASSLGGTLTDTQYF,TGTGCTAGCAGCTTAGGGGGGACCCTCACAGATACGCAGTATTTT
TRBV14,NA,NA,TRBJ1-1,CASSRLGGGNTEAFF,TGTGCCAGCAGCCGCCTGGGGGGGGGCAACACTGAAGCTTTCTTT
TRBV20-1,NA,TRBD1,TRBJ2-2,CSAQGAPGELFF,TGCAGTGCCCAGGGGGCACCCGGGGAGCTGTTTTTT
TRBV12-3/TRBV12-4,few,NA,TRBJ2-3,CASTVGGTQYF,TGTGCCAGCACCGTGGGGGGTACGCAGTATTTT
TRBV4-3,NA,TRBD2,TRBJ2-1,CASGHPLAGDYNEQFF,TGCGCCAGCGGCCACCCACTAGCGGGGGACTACAATGAGCAGTTCTTC
TRBV4-3,NA,NA,TRBJ1-5,CASSFGTDSNQPQHF,TGCGCCAGCAGCTTCGGGACGGATAGCAATCAGCCCCAGCATTTT
TRBV4-3,few,NA,TRBJ1-1,CASSQLWGNTEAFF,TGCGCCAGCAGCCAACTCTGGGGGAACACTGAAGCTTTCTTT
TRBV5-1,few,NA,TRBJ1-1,CASSPGLRDGAEETEAFF,TGCGCCAGCAGCCCCGGTCTCCGGGACGGGGCAGAGGAGACTGAAGCTTTCTTT
TRBV20-1,few,NA,TRBJ2-7,CSASSATGGEQYF,TGCAGTGCTAGTTCCGCTACTGGGGGCGAGCAGTACTTC
TRBV20-1,NA,NA,TRBJ2-1,CSASGPVDHNEQFF,TGCAGTGCTAGTGGCCCGGTGGATCACAATGAGCAGTTCTTC
TRBV4-3,NA,NA,TRBJ2-2,CASSQATLNTGELFF,TGCGCCAGCAGCCAAGCTACTTTGAACACCGGGGAGCTGTTTTTT
TRBV6-6,NA,NA,TRBJ1-4,CASSSRHQPNEKLFF,TGTGCCAGCAGTTCCCGACATCAGCCTAATGAAAAACTGTTTTTT
TRBV4-2,NA,NA,TRBJ2-5,CASSQDLASETQYF,TGTGCCAGCAGCCAAGATTTGGCGTCAGAGACCCAGTACTTC
TRBV12-3/TRBV12-4,few,NA,TRBJ2-1,CASSNNRVKEQFF,TGTGCCAGCAGCAATAACAGGGTGAAGGAGCAGTTCTTC